This T cell receptor (beta chain) originates from a study of blood T cell repertoires in COVID-19. Germline CDR1 reads KGHDR; CDR2 reads SFDVKD. The ends lost 7 bases at V and 6 bases at J; junction bases unmatched: 10. This CDR3 is built from 15 residues. Produced via immunoSEQ multiplex PCR; TCRdb's table is partial and in-frame only. The table records around 100,000 clones, 70% to 90% of them present only once. Sequencing was performed on peripheral blood. This TCR derives from a human donor in a cohort sampled during active COVID-19. The V call is TRBV24-1, the J call TRBJ2-3; 9 bases are a match to TRBD1. CDR3 coding DNA: TGTGCCACCAGGGGGACAGGGAAGGCGGTGGATACGCAGTATTTT. Protein: CATRGTGKAVDTQYF.